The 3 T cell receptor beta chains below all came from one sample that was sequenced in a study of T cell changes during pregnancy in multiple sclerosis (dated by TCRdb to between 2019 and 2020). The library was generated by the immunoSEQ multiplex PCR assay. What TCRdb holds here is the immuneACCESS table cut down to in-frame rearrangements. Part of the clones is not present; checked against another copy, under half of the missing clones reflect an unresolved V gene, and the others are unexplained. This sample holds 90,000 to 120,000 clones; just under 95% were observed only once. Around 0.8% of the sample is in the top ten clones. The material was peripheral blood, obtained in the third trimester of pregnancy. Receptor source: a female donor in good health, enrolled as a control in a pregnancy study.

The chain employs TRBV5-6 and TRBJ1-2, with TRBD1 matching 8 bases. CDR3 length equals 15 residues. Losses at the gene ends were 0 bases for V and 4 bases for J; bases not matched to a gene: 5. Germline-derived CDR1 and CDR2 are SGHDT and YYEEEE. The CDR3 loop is CASSLVTGQVYGYTF. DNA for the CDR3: TGTGCCAGCAGCTTGGTTACGGGACAGGTCTATGGCTACACCTTC.

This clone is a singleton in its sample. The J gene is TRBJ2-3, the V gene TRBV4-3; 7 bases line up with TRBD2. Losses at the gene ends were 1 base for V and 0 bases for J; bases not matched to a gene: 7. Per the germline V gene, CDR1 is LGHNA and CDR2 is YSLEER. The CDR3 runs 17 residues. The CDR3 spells CASSQAPLAASTDTQYF. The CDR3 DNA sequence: TGCGCCAGCAGCCAAGCCCCCCTAGCGGCTAGCACAGATACGCAGTATTTT.

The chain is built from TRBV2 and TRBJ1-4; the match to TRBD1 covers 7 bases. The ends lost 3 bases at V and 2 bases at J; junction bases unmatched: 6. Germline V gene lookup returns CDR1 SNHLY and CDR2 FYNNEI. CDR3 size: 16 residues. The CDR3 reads CASSDSGGPTNEKLFF. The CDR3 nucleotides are TGTGCCAGCAGTGATTCAGGGGGGCCGACTAATGAAAAACTGTTTTTT.